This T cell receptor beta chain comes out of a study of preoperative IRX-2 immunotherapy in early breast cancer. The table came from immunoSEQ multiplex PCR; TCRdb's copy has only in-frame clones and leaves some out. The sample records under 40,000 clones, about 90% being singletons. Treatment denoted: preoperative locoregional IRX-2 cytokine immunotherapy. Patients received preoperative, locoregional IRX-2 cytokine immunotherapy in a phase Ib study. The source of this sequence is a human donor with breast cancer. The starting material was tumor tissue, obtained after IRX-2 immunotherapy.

The CDR3 loop reads CASSPPTGAGEKLFF. Written as DNA, the CDR3 is TGCGCCAGCAGCCCACCAACAGGGGCCGGTGAAAAACTGTTTTTT. The chain carries TRBV5-1 and TRBJ1-4, with 7 nucleotides matching TRBD1. Trimming at V came to 4 bases and at J to 7 bases, leaving 10 bases not matched to a gene. The CDR3 spans 15 residues. Germline V gene data show CDR1 as SGHRS and CDR2 as YFSETQ.